This TCR beta chain was recorded in a study of T-cell memory formation after mild COVID-19 (dated by TCRdb to the early 2020s). For the study in its entirety: Most TCR sequence clusters were specific to one of the two donors. In two donors, T-cell clones that expanded and contracted after mild COVID-19 were followed by sequencing TCRalpha and TCRbeta repertoires longitudinally. Two young, previously healthy adult volunteers made up the cohort, one male and one female.

Summary of the overall study and its limitations: Some responding clones were detected in pre-infection memory, suggesting pre-existing cross-reactive memory T cells joined the SARS-CoV-2 response. SARS-CoV-2 specificity of the second-wave clones peaking on day 37 was not confirmed. Clones contracting from day 15 to 85 had balanced CD4/CD8 phenotypes, while a second wave expanding from day 15 to 37 was biased towards CD4+. Only a couple of mild cases were covered by the study, and larger cohorts that include severe cases with pre-infection samples were considered necessary. Contracting CD4+ clones were located mainly in the CM and EM memory subsets, whereas CD8+ clones were found to be enriched in EMRA.

This clonotype was picked up a small number of times. The antigen it recognizes is unknown. Nothing much larger sits one base from this clone, and base qualities are not available. Ficoll-Paque density gradient centrifugation was used to isolate PBMCs. The instrument given in TCRdb is Illumina NovaSeq 6000. TCRalpha and TCRbeta cDNA libraries were constructed by 5'RACE with constant-segment primers, with sample barcodes and unique molecular identifiers being introduced. RNA was extracted from every sample with Trizol reagent. The libraries were amplified in two PCR steps, and the second step added a second sample barcode and Illumina TruSeq adapters. Sequencing of libraries was performed on an Illumina NovaSeq with 2 x 150 bp paired-end reads. For the original study's pipeline: The reads were demultiplexed and collapsed into UMI-guided consensus sequences using migec v1.2.7. Using mixcr v2.1.11, UMI consensuses were aligned to TRA and TRB V and J templates and then assembled into clonotypes. Clonotypes were classified as expanded or contracted when called significant by both edgeR and NoisET, with noise models trained on biological replicates. edgeR calls used a false discovery rate-adjusted p below 0.01 and a log2 fold-change threshold of 1. As an exploratory analysis of dynamics, PCA with hierarchical clustering was applied to max-normalized trajectories of the 1000 most abundant clonotypes. Each responding clone was given a CD4 or CD8 phenotype based on the CD4+ and CD8+ repertoires, which had been sequenced separately. Using fastp at Q25 and MiXCR, TCRdb reprocessed the public reads and kept productive beta chains. Each record represents a unique CDR3 protein, reported with the most common genes and DNA among its rows. The authors' filters were not applied to this entry. Recorded for this sample are fewer than 600,000 distinct CDR3 sequences; roughly 20% of them occurred a single time. The ten largest clones add up to approximately 8.4% of the sample.

The germline V gene (reference sequence) supplies CDR1 LNHDA and CDR2 SQIVND. The CDR3 measures 17 amino acids from cysteine to phenylalanine. The CDR3 DNA has 51 bases and is translated from base 1. V lost 5 bases and J lost 4 bases, and the count of bases not matched to a germline gene is 11. The chain is assembled from TRBV19 and TRBJ2-1, with 10 bases in between that match TRBD2. The receptor's source is an adult woman who had mild COVID-19 (a few samples of this study predate the infection). The sample titles of this study are shuffled in the database, so cell type and time point are left out; the donor was told from shared clones. The sequencing sample was made of PBMCs or a T cell subset sorted from them (not recorded which). The CDR3 is CASSPSWTSGRYNEQFF. At the DNA level, the sequence is TGTGCCAGTAGTCCCTCCTGGACTAGCGGACGTTACAATGAGCAGTTCTTC.